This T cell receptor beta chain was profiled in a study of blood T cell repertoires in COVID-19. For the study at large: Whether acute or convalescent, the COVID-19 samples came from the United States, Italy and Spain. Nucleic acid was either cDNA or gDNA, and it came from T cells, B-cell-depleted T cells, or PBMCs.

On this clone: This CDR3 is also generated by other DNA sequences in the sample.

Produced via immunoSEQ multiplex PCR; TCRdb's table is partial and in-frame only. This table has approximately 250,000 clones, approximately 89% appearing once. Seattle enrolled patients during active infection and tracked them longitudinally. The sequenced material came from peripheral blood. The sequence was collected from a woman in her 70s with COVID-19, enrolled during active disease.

For the CDR3, the DNA is TGTGCCAGTAGCACGACAGGGGAGAACACTGAAGCTTTCTTT. It is translated as CASSTTGENTEAFF. The V and J genes are TRBV19 and TRBJ1-1; 8 bases align to TRBD1. The CDR3 runs 14 residues. Trimming took 6 bases from V and 1 from J; bases not matched to a gene: 4. Germline V gene data show CDR1 as LNHDA and CDR2 as SQIVND (reference sequence).